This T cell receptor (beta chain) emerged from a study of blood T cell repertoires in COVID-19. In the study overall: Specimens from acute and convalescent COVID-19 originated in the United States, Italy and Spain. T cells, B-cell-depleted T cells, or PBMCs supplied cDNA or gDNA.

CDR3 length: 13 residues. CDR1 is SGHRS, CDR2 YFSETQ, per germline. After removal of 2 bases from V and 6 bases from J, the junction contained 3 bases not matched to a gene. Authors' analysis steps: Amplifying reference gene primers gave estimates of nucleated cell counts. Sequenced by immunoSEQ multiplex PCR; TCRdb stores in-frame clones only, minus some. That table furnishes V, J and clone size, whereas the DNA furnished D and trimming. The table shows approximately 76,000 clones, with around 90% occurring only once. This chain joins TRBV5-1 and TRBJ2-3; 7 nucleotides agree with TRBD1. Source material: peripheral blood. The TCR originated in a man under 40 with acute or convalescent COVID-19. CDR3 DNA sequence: TGCGCCAGCAGCTTCACAGGGGACGATACGCAGTATTTT. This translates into CASSFTGDDTQYF. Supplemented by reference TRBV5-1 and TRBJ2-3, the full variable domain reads KAGVTQTPRYLIKTRGQQVTLSCSPISGHRSVSWYQQTPGQGLQFLFEYFSETQRNKGNFPGRFSGRQFSNSRSEMNVSTLELGDSALYLCASSFTGDDTQYFGPGTRLTVL.